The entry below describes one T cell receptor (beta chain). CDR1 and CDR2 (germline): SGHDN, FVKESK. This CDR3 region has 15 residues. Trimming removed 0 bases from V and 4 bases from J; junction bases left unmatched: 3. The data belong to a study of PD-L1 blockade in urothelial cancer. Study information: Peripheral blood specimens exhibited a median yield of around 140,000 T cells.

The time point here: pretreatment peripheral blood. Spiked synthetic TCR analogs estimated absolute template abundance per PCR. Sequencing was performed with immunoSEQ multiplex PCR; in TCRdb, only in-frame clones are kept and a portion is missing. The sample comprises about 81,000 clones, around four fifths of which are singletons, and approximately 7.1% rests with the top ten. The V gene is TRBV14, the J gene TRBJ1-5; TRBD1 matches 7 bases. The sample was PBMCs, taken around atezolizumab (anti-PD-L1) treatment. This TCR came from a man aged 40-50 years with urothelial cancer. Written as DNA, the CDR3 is TGTGCCAGCAGCCAAGACAGGGGGAGGAATCAGCCCCAGCATTTT. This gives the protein CASSQDRGRNQPQHF.